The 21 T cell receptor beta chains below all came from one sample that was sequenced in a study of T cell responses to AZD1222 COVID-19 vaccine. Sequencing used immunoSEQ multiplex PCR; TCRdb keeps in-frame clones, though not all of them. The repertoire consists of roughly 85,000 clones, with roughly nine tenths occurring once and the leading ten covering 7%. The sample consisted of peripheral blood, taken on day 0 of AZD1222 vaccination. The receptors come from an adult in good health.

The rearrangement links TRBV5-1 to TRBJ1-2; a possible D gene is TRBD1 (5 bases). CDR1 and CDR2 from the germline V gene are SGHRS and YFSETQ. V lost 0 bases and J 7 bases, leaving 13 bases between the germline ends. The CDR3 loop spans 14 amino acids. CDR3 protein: CASSLGDDTGGYTF. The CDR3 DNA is TGCGCCAGCAGCTTGGGGGACGACACGGGTGGCTACACCTTC.

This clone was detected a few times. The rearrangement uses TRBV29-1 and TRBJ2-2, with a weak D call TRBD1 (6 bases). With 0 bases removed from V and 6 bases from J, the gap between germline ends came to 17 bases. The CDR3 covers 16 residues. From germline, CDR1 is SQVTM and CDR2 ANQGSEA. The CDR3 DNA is TGCAGCGTTGAAGATCCAGGGGCCAGCAGGGCCGGGGAGCTGTTTTTT. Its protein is CSVEDPGASRAGELFF.

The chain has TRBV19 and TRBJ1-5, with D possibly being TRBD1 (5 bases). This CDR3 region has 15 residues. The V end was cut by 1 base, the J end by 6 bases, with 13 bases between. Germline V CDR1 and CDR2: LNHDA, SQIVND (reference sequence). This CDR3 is CASSIAQGSSQPQHF. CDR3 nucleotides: TGTGCCAGTAGTATAGCGCAGGGTTCCAGTCAGCCCCAGCATTTT.

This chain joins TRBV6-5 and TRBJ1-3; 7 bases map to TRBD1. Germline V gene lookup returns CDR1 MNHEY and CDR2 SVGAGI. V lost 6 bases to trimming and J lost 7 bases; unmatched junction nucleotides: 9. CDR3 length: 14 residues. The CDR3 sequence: CASSRSIGGNTIYF. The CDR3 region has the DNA TGTGCCAGCAGCCGAAGTATAGGGGGCAACACCATATATTTT.

The CDR3 region is CASSRGQKDTQYF. In DNA, the CDR3 is TGTGCCAGCAGCAGAGGACAGAAGGATACGCAGTATTTT. The V and J genes are TRBV9 and TRBJ2-3; D possibly corresponds to TRBD1 (6 bases). Germline CDR1 SGDLS, CDR2 YYNGEE. Trimming shortened V by 4 bases and J by 6 bases, and 12 bases separated the two germline ends. The length of the CDR3 is 13 residues.

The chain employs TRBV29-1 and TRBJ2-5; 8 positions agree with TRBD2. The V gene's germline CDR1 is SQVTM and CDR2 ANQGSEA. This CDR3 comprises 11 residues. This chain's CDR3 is CRAGGQETQYF. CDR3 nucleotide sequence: TGCAGGGCGGGGGGACAAGAGACCCAGTACTTC.

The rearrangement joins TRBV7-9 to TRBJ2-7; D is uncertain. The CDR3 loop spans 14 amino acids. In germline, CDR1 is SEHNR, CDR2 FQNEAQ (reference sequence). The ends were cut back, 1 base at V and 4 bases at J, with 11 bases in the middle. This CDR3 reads CASSLDVERYEQYF. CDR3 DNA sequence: TGTGCCAGCAGCTTAGACGTGGAACGGTACGAGCAGTACTTC.

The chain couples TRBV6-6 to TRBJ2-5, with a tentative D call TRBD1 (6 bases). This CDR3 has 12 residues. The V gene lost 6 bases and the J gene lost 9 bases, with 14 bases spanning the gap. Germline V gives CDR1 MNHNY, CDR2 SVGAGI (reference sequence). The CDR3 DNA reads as TGTGCCAGCAGCTCCTCAGGGGTATCCCAGTACTTC. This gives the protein CASSSSGVSQYF.

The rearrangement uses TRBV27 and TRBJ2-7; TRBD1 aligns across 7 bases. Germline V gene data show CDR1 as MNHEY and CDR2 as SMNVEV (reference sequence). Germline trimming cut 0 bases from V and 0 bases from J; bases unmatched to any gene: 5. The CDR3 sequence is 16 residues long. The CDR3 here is CASSLSGTVSSYEQYF. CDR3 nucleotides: TGTGCCAGCAGTTTATCGGGGACAGTGAGCTCCTACGAGCAGTACTTC.

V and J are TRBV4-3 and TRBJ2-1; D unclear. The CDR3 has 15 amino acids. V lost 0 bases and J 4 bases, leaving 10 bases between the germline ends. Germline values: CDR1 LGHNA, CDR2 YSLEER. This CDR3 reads CASSQDRVGYNEQFF. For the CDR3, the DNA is TGCGCCAGCAGCCAAGATCGAGTGGGTTACAATGAGCAGTTCTTC.

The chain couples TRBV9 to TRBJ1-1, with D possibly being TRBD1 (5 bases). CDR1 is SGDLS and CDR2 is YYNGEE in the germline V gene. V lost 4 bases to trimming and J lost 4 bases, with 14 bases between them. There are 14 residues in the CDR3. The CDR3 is CASSPTSRGTEAFF. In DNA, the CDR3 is TGTGCCAGCAGCCCGACGTCAAGGGGCACTGAAGCTTTCTTT.

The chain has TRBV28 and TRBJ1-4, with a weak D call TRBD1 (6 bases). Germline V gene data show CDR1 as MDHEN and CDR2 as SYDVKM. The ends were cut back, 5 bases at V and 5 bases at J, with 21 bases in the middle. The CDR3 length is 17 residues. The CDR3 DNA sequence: TGTGCCAGCAGTCCCACCGGGACATCGCCTAGGAATGAAAAACTGTTTTTT. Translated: CASSPTGTSPRNEKLFF.

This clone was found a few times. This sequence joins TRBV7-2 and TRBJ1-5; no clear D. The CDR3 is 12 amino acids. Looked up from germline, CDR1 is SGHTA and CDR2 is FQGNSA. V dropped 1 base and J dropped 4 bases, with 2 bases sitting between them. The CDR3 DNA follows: TGTGCCAGCAGCTTAGATAATCAGCCCCAGCATTTT. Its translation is CASSLDNQPQHF.

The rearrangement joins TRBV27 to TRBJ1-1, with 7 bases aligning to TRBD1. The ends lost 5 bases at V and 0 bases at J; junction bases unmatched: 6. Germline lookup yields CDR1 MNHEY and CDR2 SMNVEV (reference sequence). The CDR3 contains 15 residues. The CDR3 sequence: CASSRSDRVNTEAFF. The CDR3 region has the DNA TGTGCCAGCAGTCGCAGTGACAGGGTGAACACTGAAGCTTTCTTT.

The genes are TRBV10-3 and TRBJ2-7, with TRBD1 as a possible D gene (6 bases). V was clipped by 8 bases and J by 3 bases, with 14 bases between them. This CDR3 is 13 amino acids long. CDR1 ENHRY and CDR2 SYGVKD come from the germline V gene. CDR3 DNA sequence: TGTGCCATCGGGACACCGGGGTTCTACGAGCAGTACTTC. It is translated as CAIGTPGFYEQYF.

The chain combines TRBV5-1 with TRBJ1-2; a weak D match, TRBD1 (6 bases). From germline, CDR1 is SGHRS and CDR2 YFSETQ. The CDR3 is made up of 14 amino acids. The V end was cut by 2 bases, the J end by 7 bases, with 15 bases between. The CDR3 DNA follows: TGCGCCAGCAGCTTAACGGCAGGGGACCGTGGCTACACCTTC. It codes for CASSLTAGDRGYTF. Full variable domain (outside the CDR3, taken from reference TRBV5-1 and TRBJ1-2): KAGVTQTPRYLIKTRGQQVTLSCSPISGHRSVSWYQQTPGQGLQFLFEYFSETQRNKGNFPGRFSGRQFSNSRSEMNVSTLELGDSALYLCASSLTAGDRGYTFGSGTRLTVV.

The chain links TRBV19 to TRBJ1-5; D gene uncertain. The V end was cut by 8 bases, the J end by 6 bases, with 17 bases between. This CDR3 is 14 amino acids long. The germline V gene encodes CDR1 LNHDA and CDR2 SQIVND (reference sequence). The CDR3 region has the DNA TGTGCCAGTCGCCCCGGGAGTTCGGGTCAGCCCCAGCATTTT. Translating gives CASRPGSSGQPQHF.

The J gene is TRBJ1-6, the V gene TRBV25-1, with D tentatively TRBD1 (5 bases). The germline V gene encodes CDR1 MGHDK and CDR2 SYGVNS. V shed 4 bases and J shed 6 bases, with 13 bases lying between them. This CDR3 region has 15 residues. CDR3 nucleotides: TGTGCCAGCAGTGGGGGCACGCAGGCTAATTCACCCCTCCACTTT. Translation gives CASSGGTQANSPLHF.

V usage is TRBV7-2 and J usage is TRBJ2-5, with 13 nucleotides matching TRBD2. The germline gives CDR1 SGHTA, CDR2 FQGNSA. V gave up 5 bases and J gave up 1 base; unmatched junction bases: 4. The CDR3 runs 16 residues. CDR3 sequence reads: CASSLGLAGTQETQYF. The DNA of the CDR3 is TGTGCCAGCAGCCTGGGACTAGCGGGGACCCAAGAGACCCAGTACTTC.

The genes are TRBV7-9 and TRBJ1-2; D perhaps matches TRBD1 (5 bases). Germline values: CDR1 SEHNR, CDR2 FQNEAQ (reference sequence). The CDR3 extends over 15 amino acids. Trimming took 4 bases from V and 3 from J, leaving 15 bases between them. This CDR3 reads CASSSGRAGHYGYTF. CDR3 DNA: TGTGCCAGCAGCTCGGGACGGGCCGGCCACTATGGCTACACCTTC.

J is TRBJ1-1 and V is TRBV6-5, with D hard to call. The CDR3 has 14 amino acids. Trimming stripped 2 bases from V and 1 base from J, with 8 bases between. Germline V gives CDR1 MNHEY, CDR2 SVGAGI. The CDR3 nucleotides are TGTGCCAGCAGTTACGGGCAGACGAACACTGAAGCTTTCTTT. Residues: CASSYGQTNTEAFF.